This is a list of T cell receptor beta chains from one sample in a study of shared clonotypes between healthy human individuals. Profiling relied on immunoSEQ multiplex PCR, and the TCRdb table lists in-frame clones only, not all of them. The repertoire holds more than 1.2 million clones, with roughly 98.5% as singletons. The sequencing sample was made of naive CD4+ T cells sorted from blood. The receptors come from a young man in good health. Each CDR3 is given with its conserved first and last residue. The D gene is left open where the match is weak. Clone size is not always given. Where it is, it says once, few, many or a class for expanded clones.

clone size: NA
D gene: TRBD1
J gene: TRBJ2-7
V gene: TRBV6-5
CDR3 DNA: TGTGCCAGCAGTTATCGGACAGGTGACTCCTACGAGCAGTACTTC
CDR3 protein: CASSYRTGDSYEQYF

clone size: NA
D gene: NA
J gene: TRBJ2-5
V gene: TRBV6-5
CDR3 DNA: TGTGCCAGCAGTTATAATATAGGGGTCCAAGAGACCCAGTACTTC
CDR3 protein: CASSYNIGVQETQYF

clone size: NA
D gene: TRBD2
J gene: TRBJ2-1
V gene: TRBV9
CDR3 DNA: TGTGCCAGCAGCGTAGAGCCTAGCGGAGCATACAATGAGCAGTTCTTC
CDR3 protein: CASSVEPSGAYNEQFF

clone size: NA
D gene: NA
J gene: TRBJ1-1
V gene: TRBV6-5
CDR3 DNA: TGTGCCAGCAGTGGACAAGCGGGGGACACTGAAGCTTTCTTT
CDR3 protein: CASSGQAGDTEAFF

clone size: NA
D gene: TRBD1
J gene: TRBJ2-3
V gene: TRBV10-3
CDR3 DNA: TGTGCCATCAGTAGGACAGGCCCGGATACGCAGTATTTT
CDR3 protein: CAISRTGPDTQYF

clone size: NA
D gene: NA
J gene: TRBJ1-1
V gene: TRBV7-2
CDR3 DNA: TGTGCCAGCAGCTTGGCGGGTTCGGGAAACACTGAAGCTTTCTTT
CDR3 protein: CASSLAGSGNTEAFF

clone size: few
D gene: TRBD2
J gene: TRBJ2-7
V gene: TRBV9
CDR3 DNA: TGTGCCAGCAGCGGAGCGGGGAGCTCCTACGAGCAGTACTTC
CDR3 protein: CASSGAGSSYEQYF

clone size: NA
D gene: NA
J gene: TRBJ1-3
V gene: TRBV6-5
CDR3 DNA: TGTGCCAGCAGTTACAACGCAGGGTACTCTGGAAACACCATATATTTT
CDR3 protein: CASSYNAGYSGNTIYF

clone size: NA
D gene: NA
J gene: TRBJ1-4
V gene: TRBV28
CDR3 DNA: TGTGCCAGCAGTTTACCGGGGGTACATGAAAAACTGTTTTTT
CDR3 protein: CASSLPGVHEKLFF

clone size: NA
D gene: TRBD2
J gene: TRBJ2-1
V gene: TRBV7-2
CDR3 DNA: TGTGCCAGCAGCTTAGAAAGGCTAGCGGGAATCGCCTACAATGAGCAGTTCTTC
CDR3 protein: CASSLERLAGIAYNEQFF

clone size: NA
D gene: TRBD1
J gene: TRBJ2-7
V gene: TRBV4-3
CDR3 DNA: TGCGCCAGCAGCCAAGATCTCAGGACAGGGGTTAGCGAGCAGTACTTC
CDR3 protein: CASSQDLRTGVSEQYF

clone size: NA
D gene: TRBD2
J gene: TRBJ2-3
V gene: TRBV9
CDR3 DNA: TGTGCCAGCAGCCCTAGCCGGGGGACTAGCGGGGCTGATACGCAGTATTTT
CDR3 protein: CASSPSRGTSGADTQYF

clone size: once
D gene: TRBD1
J gene: TRBJ2-5
V gene: TRBV5-1
CDR3 DNA: TGCGCCAGCAGACCTGGACAGGGTGGGGAGACCCAGTACTTC
CDR3 protein: CASRPGQGGETQYF

clone size: NA
D gene: NA
J gene: TRBJ1-2
V gene: TRBV11-2
CDR3 DNA: TGTGCCAGCAGCCCGCTGCCGGGCCACCTTAACTATGGCTACACCTTC
CDR3 protein: CASSPLPGHLNYGYTF

clone size: once
D gene: NA
J gene: TRBJ1-5
V gene: TRBV28
CDR3 DNA: TGTGCCAGCAGTTTAGGACTGCTGGGCGATCACAACCTCAATCAGCCCCAGCATTTT
CDR3 protein: CASSLGLLGDHNLNQPQHF

clone size: NA
D gene: NA
J gene: TRBJ2-7
V gene: TRBV11-2
CDR3 DNA: TGTGCCAGCAGCTTAGGGGGGACCCGCTCCTACGAGCAGTACTTC
CDR3 protein: CASSLGGTRSYEQYF

clone size: NA
D gene: NA
J gene: TRBJ2-3
V gene: TRBV18
CDR3 DNA: TGTGCCAGCTCACCATCCGCCAAGAGGGGCACAGATACGCAGTATTTT
CDR3 protein: CASSPSAKRGTDTQYF

clone size: NA
D gene: TRBD1
J gene: TRBJ1-1
V gene: TRBV7-9
CDR3 DNA: TGTGCCAGCAGCCCAGACAGGGAATTGAGGGTGAACACTGAAGCTTTCTTT
CDR3 protein: CASSPDRELRVNTEAFF

clone size: once
D gene: NA
J gene: TRBJ1-5
V gene: TRBV5-5
CDR3 DNA: TGTGCCAGCAGCTTGGCCGGGGCTTGGGAGGATAGCAATCAGCCCCAGCATTTT
CDR3 protein: CASSLAGAWEDSNQPQHF

clone size: few
D gene: NA
J gene: TRBJ1-1
V gene: TRBV7-9
CDR3 DNA: TGTGCCAGCAGCTTAGCCGGGAACACTGAAGCTTTCTTT
CDR3 protein: CASSLAGNTEAFF

clone size: NA
D gene: TRBD1
J gene: TRBJ1-1
V gene: TRBV7-9
CDR3 DNA: TGTGCCAGCAGGGGACAGCTGAACACTGAAGCTTTCTTT
CDR3 protein: CASRGQLNTEAFF

clone size: NA
D gene: NA
J gene: TRBJ2-1
V gene: TRBV28
CDR3 DNA: TGTGCCAGCAGTTTCGTCGGACAGCCCTCAGCCCGCGATGAGCAGTTCTTC
CDR3 protein: CASSFVGQPSARDEQFF

clone size: NA
D gene: NA
J gene: TRBJ2-5
V gene: TRBV2
CDR3 DNA: TGTGCCAGCAGTGAAAGTTCCCCAGGGCTGGGGACCCAGTACTTC
CDR3 protein: CASSESSPGLGTQYF

clone size: NA
D gene: NA
J gene: TRBJ1-5
V gene: TRBV15
CDR3 DNA: TGTGCCACCAGCAGTCGTACAGGGAGCAATCAGCCCCAGCATTTT
CDR3 protein: CATSSRTGSNQPQHF

clone size: NA
D gene: NA
J gene: TRBJ2-3
V gene: TRBV5-6
CDR3 DNA: TGTGCCAGCAGCTTTCCCGGGAGCACAGATACGCAGTATTTT
CDR3 protein: CASSFPGSTDTQYF

clone size: NA
D gene: TRBD2
J gene: TRBJ2-2
V gene: TRBV10-1
CDR3 DNA: TGCGCCAGCACCAGCGGGAATATCGGGGAGCTGTTTTTT
CDR3 protein: CASTSGNIGELFF

clone size: NA
D gene: NA
J gene: TRBJ2-1
V gene: TRBV14
CDR3 DNA: TGTGCCAGCAGCCAAGAGGTGGCCGGGACGATCTTGGGTGAGCAGTTCTTC
CDR3 protein: CASSQEVAGTILGEQFF

clone size: NA
D gene: NA
J gene: TRBJ1-2
V gene: TRBV16
CDR3 DNA: TGTGCCAGCAGCCAATCAGGACGACCGACGAACTATGGCTACACCTTC
CDR3 protein: CASSQSGRPTNYGYTF

clone size: NA
D gene: NA
J gene: TRBJ2-5
V gene: TRBV11-1
CDR3 DNA: TGTGCCAGCAGCTTAGGGGACACCAACCAAGAGACCCAGTACTTC
CDR3 protein: CASSLGDTNQETQYF

clone size: NA
D gene: NA
J gene: TRBJ2-5
V gene: TRBV5-6
CDR3 DNA: TGTGCCAGCAGCTCCGGGGGGCCCCAAGAGACCCAGTACTTC
CDR3 protein: CASSSGGPQETQYF

clone size: NA
D gene: NA
J gene: TRBJ2-2
V gene: TRBV28
CDR3 DNA: TGTGCCAGCAGTGGCGAGGGGGTCAACTGGGCCGGGGAGCTGTTTTTT
CDR3 protein: CASSGEGVNWAGELFF

clone size: once
D gene: NA
J gene: TRBJ1-1
V gene: TRBV4-2
CDR3 DNA: TGTGCCAGCAGCCAGGATCGGGGGTGGGGGTTGAACACTGAAGCTTTCTTT
CDR3 protein: CASSQDRGWGLNTEAFF

clone size: NA
D gene: TRBD2
J gene: TRBJ2-7
V gene: TRBV5-4
CDR3 DNA: TGTGCCAGCAGCTCTTTTGCTTGGACTAGCGGATCCTACGAGCAGTACTTC
CDR3 protein: CASSSFAWTSGSYEQYF

clone size: NA
D gene: NA
J gene: TRBJ2-7
V gene: TRBV7-4
CDR3 DNA: TGTGCCAGCAGGAAAGCCGCAGGGTTGTCCTACTACGAGCAGTACTTC
CDR3 protein: CASRKAAGLSYYEQYF

clone size: NA
D gene: NA
J gene: TRBJ2-3
V gene: TRBV5-1
CDR3 DNA: TGCGCCAGCAGCTTCCAGGGGCATAGCACAGATACGCAGTATTTT
CDR3 protein: CASSFQGHSTDTQYF

clone size: NA
D gene: NA
J gene: TRBJ1-2
V gene: TRBV11-2
CDR3 DNA: TGTGCCAGCAGCCCTATGGTAATTTATGGCTACACCTTC
CDR3 protein: CASSPMVIYGYTF

clone size: NA
D gene: NA
J gene: TRBJ2-7
V gene: TRBV5-6
CDR3 DNA: TGTGCCAGCAGCTTGGTGAGTTCCTACGAGCAGTACTTC
CDR3 protein: CASSLVSSYEQYF

clone size: NA
D gene: TRBD2
J gene: TRBJ2-3
V gene: TRBV5-5
CDR3 DNA: TGTGCCAGCAGCCTCGGCGGCGGGAGGGTTATGGATACGCAGTATTTT
CDR3 protein: CASSLGGGRVMDTQYF

clone size: NA
D gene: NA
J gene: TRBJ2-7
V gene: TRBV29-1
CDR3 DNA: TGCAGCGGCGGGACAGCCTCCTACGAGCAGTACTTC
CDR3 protein: CSGGTASYEQYF

clone size: NA
D gene: NA
J gene: TRBJ2-1
V gene: TRBV5-1
CDR3 DNA: TGCGCCAGCAGCTTGGAGTATCGGTACAATGAGCAGTTCTTC
CDR3 protein: CASSLEYRYNEQFF

clone size: NA
D gene: TRBD2
J gene: TRBJ2-1
V gene: TRBV5-8
CDR3 DNA: TGTGCCAGCAGCTTCAGCCTAGCGGGAATGCATGAGCAGTTCTTC
CDR3 protein: CASSFSLAGMHEQFF

clone size: NA
D gene: NA
J gene: TRBJ1-5
V gene: TRBV29-1
CDR3 DNA: TGCAGCGTTGCAGGGCACGTTAGCAATCAGCCCCAGCATTTT
CDR3 protein: CSVAGHVSNQPQHF

clone size: NA
D gene: TRBD2
J gene: TRBJ2-3
V gene: TRBV7-2
CDR3 DNA: TGTGCCAGCAGCTCGGTAGCGGGGCGGGAAGATACGCAGTATTTT
CDR3 protein: CASSSVAGREDTQYF

clone size: NA
D gene: NA
J gene: TRBJ2-3
V gene: TRBV9
CDR3 DNA: TGTGCCAGCAGCGTAGGCGGCACAGATACGCAGTATTTT
CDR3 protein: CASSVGGTDTQYF

clone size: NA
D gene: TRBD2
J gene: TRBJ2-7
V gene: TRBV10-3
CDR3 DNA: TGTGCCATCAGTCCAGCGCCTAGCGGGACCGAGCAGTACTTC
CDR3 protein: CAISPAPSGTEQYF

clone size: NA
D gene: NA
J gene: TRBJ2-5
V gene: TRBV5-1
CDR3 DNA: TGCGCCAGCAACCCTGGATGGCAGGCTGAGACCCAGTACTTC
CDR3 protein: CASNPGWQAETQYF

clone size: NA
D gene: NA
J gene: TRBJ1-4
V gene: TRBV30
CDR3 DNA: TGTGCCTGGAGTACAGGAATCGCAACTAATGAAAAACTGTTTTTT
CDR3 protein: CAWSTGIATNEKLFF

clone size: NA
D gene: NA
J gene: TRBJ2-7
V gene: TRBV18
CDR3 DNA: TGTGCCAGCCGATTAAGGGAGTGGGGATTGAACGAGCAGTACTTC
CDR3 protein: CASRLREWGLNEQYF

clone size: NA
D gene: NA
J gene: TRBJ2-2
V gene: TRBV15
CDR3 DNA: TGTGCCACCAGCAGAGGGTCCCCGACAGGGAACACCGGGGAGCTGTTTTTT
CDR3 protein: CATSRGSPTGNTGELFF

clone size: NA
D gene: TRBD2
J gene: TRBJ2-1
V gene: TRBV2
CDR3 DNA: TGTGCCAGCATGGGGGCTAGCGGGATTAATGAGCAGTTCTTC
CDR3 protein: CASMGASGINEQFF

clone size: once
D gene: NA
J gene: TRBJ2-1
V gene: TRBV7-2
CDR3 DNA: TGTGCCAGCAGCCCAGACAGCTCCTACAATGAGCAGTTCTTC
CDR3 protein: CASSPDSSYNEQFF

clone size: once
D gene: TRBD2
J gene: TRBJ2-1
V gene: TRBV9
CDR3 DNA: TGTGCCAGCAGCGTAACACTGACTAGCGGGAGTAGTGAGCAGTTCTTC
CDR3 protein: CASSVTLTSGSSEQFF